The clone carrying this T cell receptor (beta chain) has at least ten counts. Its antigen remains unknown. The V and J ends lost 6 bases and 7 bases respectively, with 21 bases between them. Germline V gene data show CDR1 as MDHEN and CDR2 as SYDVKM. The CDR3 extends over 16 amino acids. This specimen comes from a study of spatial heterogeneity in lung cancer. Study-wide points: Tumor mutation count correlated with how many alpha and beta TCRs expanded intratumorally.

Time point described: sample taken at primary tumor resection. MiXCR, run by TCRdb on the 5' RACE reads, gives a single entry per CDR3 protein. The sample shows approximately 21,000 distinct CDR3 sequences, 6.4% of them seen only once. Here the sequenced sample was lung tumor tissue, taken at surgery. This chain links TRBV28 with TRBJ1-4; TRBD1 might be the D (6 bases). This TCR was recovered from a male donor with early-stage non-small cell lung cancer. This chain's CDR3 is CASSPRGVGVGEKLFF. The CDR3 DNA is TGTGCCAGCAGCCCAAGGGGGGTTGGAGTGGGTGAAAAACTGTTTTTT. Full variable domain (missing parts from reference TRBV28 and TRBJ1-4): DVKVTQSSRYLVKRTGEKVFLECVQDMDHENMFWYRQDPGLGLRLIYFSYDVKMKEKGDIPEGYSVSREKKERFSLILESASTNQTSMYLCASSPRGVGVGEKLFFGSGTQLSVL.